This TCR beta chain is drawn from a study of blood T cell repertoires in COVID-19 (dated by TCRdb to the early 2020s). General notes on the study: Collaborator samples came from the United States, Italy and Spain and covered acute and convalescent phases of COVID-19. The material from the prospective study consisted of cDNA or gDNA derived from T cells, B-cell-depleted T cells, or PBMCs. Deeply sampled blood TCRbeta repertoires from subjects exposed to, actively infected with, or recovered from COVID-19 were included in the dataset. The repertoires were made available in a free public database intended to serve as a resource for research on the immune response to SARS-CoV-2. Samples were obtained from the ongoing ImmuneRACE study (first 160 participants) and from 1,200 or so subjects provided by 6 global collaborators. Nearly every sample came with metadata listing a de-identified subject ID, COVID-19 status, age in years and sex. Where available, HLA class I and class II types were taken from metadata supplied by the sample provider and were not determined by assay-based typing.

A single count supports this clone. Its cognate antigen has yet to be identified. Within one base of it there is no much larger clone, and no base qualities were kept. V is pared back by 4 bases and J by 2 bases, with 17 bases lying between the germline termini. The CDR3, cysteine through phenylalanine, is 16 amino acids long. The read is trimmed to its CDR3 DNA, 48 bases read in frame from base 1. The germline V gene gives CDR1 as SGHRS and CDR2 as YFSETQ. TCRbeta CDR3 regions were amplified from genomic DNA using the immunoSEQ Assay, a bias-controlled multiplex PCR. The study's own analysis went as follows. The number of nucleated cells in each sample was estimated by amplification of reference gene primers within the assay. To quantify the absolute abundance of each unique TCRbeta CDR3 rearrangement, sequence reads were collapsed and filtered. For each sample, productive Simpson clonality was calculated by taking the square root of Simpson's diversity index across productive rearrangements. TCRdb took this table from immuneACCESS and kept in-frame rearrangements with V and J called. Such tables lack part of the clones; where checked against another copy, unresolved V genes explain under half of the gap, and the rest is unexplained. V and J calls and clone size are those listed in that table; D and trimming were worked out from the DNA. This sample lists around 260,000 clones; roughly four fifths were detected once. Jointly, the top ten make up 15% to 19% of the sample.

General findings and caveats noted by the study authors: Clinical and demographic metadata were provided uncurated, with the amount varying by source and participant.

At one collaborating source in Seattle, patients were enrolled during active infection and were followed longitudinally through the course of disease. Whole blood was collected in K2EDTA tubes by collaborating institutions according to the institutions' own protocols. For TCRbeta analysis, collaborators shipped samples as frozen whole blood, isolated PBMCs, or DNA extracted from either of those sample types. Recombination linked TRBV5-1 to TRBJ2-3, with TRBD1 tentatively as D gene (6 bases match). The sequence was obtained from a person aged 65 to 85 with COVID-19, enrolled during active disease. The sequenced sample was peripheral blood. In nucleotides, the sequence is TGCGCCAGCAGCGCTGGGGGCAGGGGCCCCACAGATACGCAGTATTTT. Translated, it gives CASSAGGRGPTDTQYF.